The 28 T cell receptor beta chains in this list originate from one sample, sequenced in a study of cytomegalovirus exposure and HLA in healthy donors. Primers: 60 Vbeta forward and 13 Jbeta reverse. Clones were sequenced by immunoSEQ multiplex PCR, and TCRdb holds only the in-frame ones, with some missing. The repertoire holds over 150,000 clones, with around 85% as singletons. The sequenced sample consisted of PBMCs. Every receptor here comes from a man between 40 and 49 years old in good health and CMV-seronegative.

Turning to this clone: At one of its ends the junction is not consistent with the germline gene, which may arise from a read error. The CDR3 nucleotides are TGCGCCAGCAGCTTGAAGGGGGCCGCTACTCTCTTC. The encoded protein is CASSLKGAATLF. The gene calls are TRBV5-1 and TRBJ1-2; 7 bases map to TRBD1. Germline loops: CDR1 SGHRS, CDR2 YFSETQ. The CDR3 has 12 residues.

Comments on this clone: Within the sample, other DNA sequences also encode this same CDR3. V usage is TRBV7-9 and J usage is TRBJ2-7; 7 bases match TRBD2. The CDR3 runs to 13 residues. The trim removed 0 bases at V and 4 bases at J, leaving 0 bases unmatched. CDR1 is SEHNR and CDR2 is FQNEAQ in the germline V gene (reference sequence). CDR3 coding DNA: TGTGCCAGCAGCTTAGCGGGGGGGTACGAGCAGTACTTC. It is translated as CASSLAGGYEQYF.

As DNA, the CDR3 is TGCGCCAGCAGCAGACTAGCGGGGGAGATCACAGATACGCAGTATTTT. This translates into CASSRLAGEITDTQYF. This sequence joins TRBV5-1 and TRBJ2-3; 12 nucleotides match TRBD2. The V segment lost 4 bases and the J segment 2 bases; nucleotides outside the gene matches: 5. CDR1 is SGHRS and CDR2 is YFSETQ in the germline V gene. CDR3 length: 16 amino acids.

The chain recombines TRBV7-6 with TRBJ2-7; 7 nucleotides agree with TRBD2. V dropped 3 bases and J dropped 4; count of bases not matched to a gene: 6. CDR3 size: 14 residues. Germline assignment: CDR1 SGHVS and CDR2 FNYEAQ. The CDR3 DNA reads TGTGCCAGCAGCTTCGAGTCGGGGGGTTACGAGCAGTACTTC. Its translation is CASSFESGGYEQYF.

This chain joins TRBV6-5 and TRBJ1-3, with D perhaps matching TRBD1 (6 bases). V was pared by 2 bases and J by 4 bases, with 12 bases between. Germline V lookup: CDR1 MNHEY, CDR2 SVGAGI. This CDR3 is 15 amino acids long. CDR3 in DNA: TGTGCCAGCAGTTACGGTCGGGGGGCGGGAAACACCATATATTTT. Amino acid sequence: CASSYGRGAGNTIYF.

This clone was observed a handful of times. The CDR3 reads CASSQWRGEKLFF. CDR3 nucleotide sequence: TGCGCCAGCAGCCAATGGAGGGGTGAAAAACTGTTTTTT. This chain connects TRBV4-1 to TRBJ1-4; maybe TRBD1 (5 bases). V lost 2 bases, J lost 7 bases, and 8 bases lay in between. The CDR3 contains 13 residues. Germline-derived CDR1 and CDR2 are MGHRA and YSYEKL.

Here the CDR3 reads CASSGGIYNEQFF. The CDR3 DNA follows: TGTGCCAGTAGTGGAGGCATATACAATGAGCAGTTCTTC. V gene TRBV19 combines with J gene TRBJ2-1; possibly TRBD2 for D (5 bases). CDR1 and CDR2 (germline): LNHDA, SQIVND (reference sequence). The CDR3 length is 13 residues. Trimming pared 5 bases from V and 4 bases from J, leaving 9 bases between.

V is TRBV25-1 and J is TRBJ1-5; maybe TRBD1 (5 bases). Trimming removed 8 bases at V and 1 base at J, with 24 bases between. This CDR3 is built from 18 residues. Per germline, CDR1 MGHDK and CDR2 SYGVNS. CDR3 sequence (DNA): TGTGCCAGCCCTTCCTCCGACAGCCACAAAGAAAGCAATCAGCCCCAGCATTTT. This translates into CASPSSDSHKESNQPQHF.

This clone has a count of ten or more. This chain joins TRBV11-2 and TRBJ2-3; possibly TRBD1 for D (5 bases). V was cut by 5 bases and J by 4 bases, with 19 bases left in between. Looked up from germline, CDR1 is SGHAT and CDR2 is FQNNGV. The CDR3 loop spans 16 amino acids. The CDR3 bases are TGTGCCAGCAGCCCCTACTCAGGGTTCGGGCCAGATACGCAGTATTTT. This codes for CASSPYSGFGPDTQYF.

The V and J genes are TRBV5-1 and TRBJ1-6; D is ambiguous. Germline V gene lookup returns CDR1 SGHRS and CDR2 YFSETQ. This CDR3 is built from 18 residues. The V and J ends lost 2 bases and 0 bases respectively, with 15 bases between them. Here the CDR3 DNA reads TGCGCCAGCAGCTTCTCTACACCTACTAGCTCCTATAATTCACCCCTCCACTTT. Translating gives CASSFSTPTSSYNSPLHF.

J is TRBJ1-5 and V is TRBV19; 8 bases are shared with TRBD1. The V segment lost 6 bases and the J segment 2 bases; nucleotides outside the gene matches: 6. The CDR3 has 15 residues. Germline V CDR1 and CDR2: LNHDA, SQIVND (reference sequence). This CDR3 is CASSTGQVGNQPQHF. CDR3 nucleotides: TGTGCCAGTAGCACGGGACAGGTTGGCAATCAGCCCCAGCATTTT.

A few counts support this clone. The V call is TRBV25-1, the J call TRBJ2-7; D unresolved. V was clipped by 4 bases and J by 0 bases, with 7 bases between them. Germline CDR1 is MGHDK and CDR2 is SYGVNS. The CDR3 extends over 13 amino acids. CDR3 amino acids: CASSGGSSYEQYF. The CDR3 bases are TGTGCCAGCAGTGGCGGCAGCTCCTACGAGCAGTACTTC.

Of note for this clone: Other DNA variants within this sample encode the same CDR3. The DNA for the CDR3 is TGTGCCTGGAGTCCGGCGGGGGCCCCGGTCACAGATACGCAGTATTTT. Its translation is CAWSPAGAPVTDTQYF. The rearrangement uses TRBV30 and TRBJ2-3; tentatively, D is TRBD2 (7 bases). Germline CDR1 GTSNPN, CDR2 SVGIG (reference sequence). The CDR3 sequence is 16 residues long. Trimming removed 2 bases from V and 2 bases from J, with 17 bases in between.

This chain uses TRBV7-9 with TRBJ1-2; possible D gene TRBD1, 6 bases. V dropped 1 base and J dropped 4 bases, with 25 bases sitting between them. This CDR3 region has 19 residues. Germline CDR1 and CDR2: SEHNR and FQNEAQ (reference sequence). CDR3 nucleotides: TGTGCCAGCAGCTTAGAGGGGGGGGCAGGGACCAAGGCGCGCTATGGCTACACCTTC. Protein: CASSLEGGAGTKARYGYTF.

CDR3 residues: CASSRDRGPPLHF. The CDR3 nucleotides read TGTGCCAGTAGTAGAGACAGGGGGCCACCCCTCCACTTT. This chain connects TRBV19 to TRBJ1-6, with 10 positions matching TRBD1. Germline V gives CDR1 LNHDA, CDR2 SQIVND (reference sequence). Germline trimming cut 4 bases from V and 11 bases from J; bases unmatched to any gene: 2. CDR3 length: 13 amino acids.

This chain connects TRBV6-1 to TRBJ2-3; 7 nucleotides match TRBD2. V gave up 9 bases and J gave up 4 bases; unmatched junction bases: 13. The CDR3 is 15 amino acids. Germline lookup yields CDR1 MNHNS and CDR2 SASEGT. DNA of the CDR3: TGTGCCAGTACCATGCAGGGAGGGATCTCAGATACGCAGTATTTT. Translating gives CASTMQGGISDTQYF.

The rearrangement uses TRBV7-6 and TRBJ2-7, with 7 bases matching TRBD1. The CDR3 is 14 amino acids. CDR1 SGHVS and CDR2 FNYEAQ come from the germline V gene. Trimming at V came to 1 base and at J to 6 bases, leaving 6 bases not matched to a gene. The CDR3 protein is CASSLETGKSEQYF. DNA of the CDR3: TGTGCCAGCAGCTTAGAGACAGGGAAGAGCGAGCAGTACTTC.

The rearrangement joins TRBV30 to TRBJ2-3, with a tentative D call TRBD2 (7 bases). The germline gives CDR1 GTSNPN, CDR2 SVGIG (reference sequence). The CDR3 has 12 residues. Trimming left V 0 bases short and J 11 bases short, with 12 bases between. Here the CDR3 DNA reads TGTGCCTGGAGTGTAAGGGGGGGTGGGCAGTATTTT. It specifies CAWSVRGGGQYF.

V gene TRBV19 combines with J gene TRBJ2-7; TRBD1 matches 12 bases. The CDR3 is 16 residues long. Trimming took 4 bases from V and 2 from J; bases not matched to a gene: 6. Looked up from germline, CDR1 is LNHDA and CDR2 is SQIVND (reference sequence). The CDR3 reads CASSTGTGGAPYEQYF. In DNA form, the CDR3 reads TGTGCCAGTAGTACCGGGACAGGGGGCGCCCCCTACGAGCAGTACTTC.

The chain links TRBV5-4 to TRBJ2-7; D may be TRBD1 (6 bases). Germline loops: CDR1 SGHNT, CDR2 YYREEE (reference sequence). CDR3 size: 14 residues. V lost 3 bases and J 3 bases, leaving 13 bases between the germline ends. CDR3 sequence (DNA): TGTGCCAGCAGCTCCGACAGGACGGGCTACGAGCAGTACTTC. It codes for CASSSDRTGYEQYF.

The chain combines TRBV5-4 with TRBJ1-4; D is perhaps TRBD1 (5 bases). CDR3 length: 14 residues. CDR1 is SGHNT and CDR2 is YYREEE in the germline V gene (reference sequence). The V gene lost 6 bases and the J gene lost 6 bases, with 15 bases spanning the gap. The CDR3 DNA sequence: TGTGCCAGCACCAGCGGGGGGGGATATGAAAAACTGTTTTTT. Amino acid sequence: CASTSGGGYEKLFF.

This clone was observed once. Other DNA sequences in the sample encode the same CDR3. This chain links TRBV19 with TRBJ2-5; TRBD1 aligns across 10 bases. This CDR3 comprises 15 residues. With 1 base clipped from V and 5 bases from J, the junction kept 4 bases outside the gene matches. Germline V lookup: CDR1 LNHDA, CDR2 SQIVND (reference sequence). CDR3 region: CASSIGDRGRETQYF. DNA for the CDR3: TGTGCCAGTAGTATAGGGGACAGGGGACGGGAGACCCAGTACTTC.

V gene TRBV11-2 combines with J gene TRBJ2-4; TRBD2 agrees at 9 bases. This CDR3 region has 14 residues. Trimming at V came to 4 bases and at J to 5 bases, leaving 3 bases not matched to a gene. In germline, CDR1 is SGHAT, CDR2 FQNNGV. The CDR3 DNA reads TGTGCCAGCAGCTCACGACTAGCGGAAAACATTCAGTACTTC. The encoded protein is CASSSRLAENIQYF.

This clone was picked up one time. The chain joins TRBV6-1 to TRBJ2-6; D remains unclear. CDR1 and CDR2 (germline): MNHNS, SASEGT. The CDR3 covers 14 residues. Trimming pared 6 bases from V and 2 bases from J, leaving 8 bases between. In DNA form, the CDR3 reads TGTGCCAGCAGCTCGGTCGCTGGGGCCAACGTCCTGACTTTC. Encoded protein: CASSSVAGANVLTF.

V is TRBV6-5 and J is TRBJ2-1; D remains unclear. This CDR3 is 16 amino acids long. CDR1 and CDR2 (germline): MNHEY, SVGAGI. The ends were cut back, 2 bases at V and 5 bases at J, with 16 bases in the middle. The CDR3 DNA reads as TGTGCCAGCAGTTACCGAAGCGAGACCCTTCACAATGAGCAGTTCTTC. As protein: CASSYRSETLHNEQFF.

This clone has more than one count but fewer than ten. The rearrangement joins TRBV9 to TRBJ1-2, with D possibly matching TRBD1 (6 bases). V gave up 9 bases and J gave up 4 bases, with 13 bases separating them. Looked up from germline, CDR1 is SGDLS and CDR2 is YYNGEE. The CDR3 loop spans 12 amino acids. The CDR3 DNA follows: TGTGCCACCTACAGGGACCCCTATGGCTACACCTTC. Its protein product is CATYRDPYGYTF.

The genes are TRBV5-1 and TRBJ1-2; 7 bases fit TRBD1. CDR1 and CDR2 from the germline V gene are SGHRS and YFSETQ. The junction had 10 bases not matched to a gene; V was cut back by 5 bases and J by 3 bases. CDR3 size: 15 residues. The CDR3 DNA reads TGCGCCAGCAGTCCTGGACAGGACTCGCACTATGGCTACACCTTC. It specifies CASSPGQDSHYGYTF.

The chain uses TRBV4-2 and TRBJ2-2; TRBD1 matches at 7 bases. CDR1 is LGHNA and CDR2 is YNFKEQ in the germline V gene. The CDR3 runs 17 residues. The trim removed 2 bases at V and 0 bases at J, leaving 6 bases unmatched. CDR3 protein: CASSQTGALSNTGELFF. CDR3 bases: TGTGCCAGCAGCCAAACAGGGGCCCTCTCGAACACCGGGGAGCTGTTTTTT.